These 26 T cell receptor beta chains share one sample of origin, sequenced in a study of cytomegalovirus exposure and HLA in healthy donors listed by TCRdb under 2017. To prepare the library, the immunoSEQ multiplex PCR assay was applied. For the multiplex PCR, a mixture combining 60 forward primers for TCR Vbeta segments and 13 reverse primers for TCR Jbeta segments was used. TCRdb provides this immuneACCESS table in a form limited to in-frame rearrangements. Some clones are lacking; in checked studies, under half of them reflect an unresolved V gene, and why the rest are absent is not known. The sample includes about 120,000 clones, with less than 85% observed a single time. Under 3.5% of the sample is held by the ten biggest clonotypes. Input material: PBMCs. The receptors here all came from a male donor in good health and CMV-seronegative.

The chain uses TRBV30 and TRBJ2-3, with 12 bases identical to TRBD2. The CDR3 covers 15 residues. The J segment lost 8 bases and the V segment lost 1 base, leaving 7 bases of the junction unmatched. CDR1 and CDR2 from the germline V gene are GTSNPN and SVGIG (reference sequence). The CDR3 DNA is TGTGCCTGGAGTGGGTCTAGCGGGAGGGGGGGTACGCAGTATTTT. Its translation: CAWSGSSGRGGTQYF.

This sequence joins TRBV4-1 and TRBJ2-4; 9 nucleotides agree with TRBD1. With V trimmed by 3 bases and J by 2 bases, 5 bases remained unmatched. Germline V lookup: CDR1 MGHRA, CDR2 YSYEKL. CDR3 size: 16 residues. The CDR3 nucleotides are TGCGCCAGCAGCCACATAGGACAGGGGACCAAAAACATTCAGTACTTC. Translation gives CASSHIGQGTKNIQYF.

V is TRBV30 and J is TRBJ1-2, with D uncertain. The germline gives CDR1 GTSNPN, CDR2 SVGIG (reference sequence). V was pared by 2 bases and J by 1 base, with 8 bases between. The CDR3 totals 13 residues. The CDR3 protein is CAWSPTDNYGYTF. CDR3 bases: TGTGCCTGGAGTCCCACAGATAACTATGGCTACACCTTC. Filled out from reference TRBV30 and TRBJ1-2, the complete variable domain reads SQTIHQWPATLVQPVGSPLSLECTVEGTSNPNLYWYRQAAGRGLQLLFYSVGIGQISSEVPQNLSASRPQDRQFILSSKKLLLSDSGFYLCAWSPTDNYGYTFGSGTRLTVV.

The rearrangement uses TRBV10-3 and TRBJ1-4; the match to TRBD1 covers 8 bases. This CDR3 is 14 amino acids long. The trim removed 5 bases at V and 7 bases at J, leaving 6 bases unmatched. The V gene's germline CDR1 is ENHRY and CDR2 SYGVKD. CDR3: CAISPGQGSEKLFF. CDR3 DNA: TGTGCCATCAGTCCCGGACAGGGAAGTGAAAAACTGTTTTTT.

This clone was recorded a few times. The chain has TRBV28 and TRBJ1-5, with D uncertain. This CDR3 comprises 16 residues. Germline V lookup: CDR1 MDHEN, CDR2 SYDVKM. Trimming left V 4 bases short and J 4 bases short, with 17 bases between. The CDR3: CASSYLSGSPNQPQHF. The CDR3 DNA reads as TGTGCCAGCAGTTATCTCTCCGGGAGCCCTAATCAGCCCCAGCATTTT. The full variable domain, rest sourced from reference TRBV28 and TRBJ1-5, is DVKVTQSSRYLVKRTGEKVFLECVQDMDHENMFWYRQDPGLGLRLIYFSYDVKMKEKGDIPEGYSVSREKKERFSLILESASTNQTSMYLCASSYLSGSPNQPQHFGDGTRLSIL.

The CDR3 loop reads CASSLVAGGREQFF. CDR3 sequence (DNA): TGTGCCAGCAGCTTAGTTGCGGGAGGGAGAGAGCAGTTCTTC. The chain combines TRBV7-6 with TRBJ2-1; 9 nucleotides agree with TRBD2. There are 14 residues in the CDR3. Trimming cost V 1 base and J 10 bases; bases outside gene matches: 5. CDR1 and CDR2 from the germline V gene are SGHVS and FNYEAQ.

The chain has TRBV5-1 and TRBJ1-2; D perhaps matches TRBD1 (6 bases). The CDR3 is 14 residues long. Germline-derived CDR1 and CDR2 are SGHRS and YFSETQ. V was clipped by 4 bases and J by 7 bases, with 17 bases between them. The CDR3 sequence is CASSPQGSEGGYTF. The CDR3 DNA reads TGCGCCAGCAGCCCCCAGGGGTCTGAGGGTGGCTACACCTTC.

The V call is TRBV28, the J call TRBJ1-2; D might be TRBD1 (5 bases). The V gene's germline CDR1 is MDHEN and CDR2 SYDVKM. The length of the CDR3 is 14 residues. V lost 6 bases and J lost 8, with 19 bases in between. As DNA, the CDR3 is TGTGCCAGCAGGCCGGGTTGGGGGGAAGGCGGCTACACCTTC. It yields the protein CASRPGWGEGGYTF.

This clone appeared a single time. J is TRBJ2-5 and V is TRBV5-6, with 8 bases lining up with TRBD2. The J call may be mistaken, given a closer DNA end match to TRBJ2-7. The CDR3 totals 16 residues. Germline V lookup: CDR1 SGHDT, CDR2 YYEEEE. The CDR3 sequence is CASSLAFRGGAYEQYF. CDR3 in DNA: TGTGCCAGCAGCTTGGCATTCCGGGGGGGAGCCTACGAGCAGTACTTC.

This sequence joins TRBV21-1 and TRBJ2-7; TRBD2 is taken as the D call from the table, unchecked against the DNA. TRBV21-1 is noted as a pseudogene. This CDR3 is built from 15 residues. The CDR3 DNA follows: TGTGCCAGCAGCAAAGACGGCAGGGAGGTGGACGAGCAGTACTTC. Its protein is CASSKDGREVDEQYF.

The DNA for the CDR3 is TGTGCCAGTAGTATCGGGACTAGCGGGAACACCGGGGAGCTGTTTTTT. Protein: CASSIGTSGNTGELFF. This chain joins TRBV19 and TRBJ2-2; 11 nucleotides line up with TRBD2. Germline V lookup: CDR1 LNHDA, CDR2 SQIVND (reference sequence). V lost 3 bases to trimming and J lost 1 base; unmatched junction nucleotides: 1. This CDR3 is 16 amino acids long.

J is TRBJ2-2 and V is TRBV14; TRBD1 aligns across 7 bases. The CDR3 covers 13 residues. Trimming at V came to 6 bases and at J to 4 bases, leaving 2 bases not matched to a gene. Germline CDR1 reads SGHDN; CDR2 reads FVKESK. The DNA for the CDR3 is TGTGCCAGCAGAACAGGGGTCACCGGGGAGCTGTTTTTT. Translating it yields CASRTGVTGELFF.

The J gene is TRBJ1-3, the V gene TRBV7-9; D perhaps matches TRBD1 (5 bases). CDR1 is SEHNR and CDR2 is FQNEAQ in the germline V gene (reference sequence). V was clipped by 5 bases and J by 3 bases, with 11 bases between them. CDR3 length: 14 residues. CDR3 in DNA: TGTGCCAGCAGCCAAATTAGGGGTGGAAACACCATATATTTT. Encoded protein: CASSQIRGGNTIYF.

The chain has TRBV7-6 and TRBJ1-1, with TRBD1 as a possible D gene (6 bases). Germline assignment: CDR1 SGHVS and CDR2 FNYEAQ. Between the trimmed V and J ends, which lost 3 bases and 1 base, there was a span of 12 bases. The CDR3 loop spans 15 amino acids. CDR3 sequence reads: CASSFPTGRNTEAFF. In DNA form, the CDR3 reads TGTGCCAGCAGCTTTCCTACAGGGAGGAACACTGAAGCTTTCTTT.

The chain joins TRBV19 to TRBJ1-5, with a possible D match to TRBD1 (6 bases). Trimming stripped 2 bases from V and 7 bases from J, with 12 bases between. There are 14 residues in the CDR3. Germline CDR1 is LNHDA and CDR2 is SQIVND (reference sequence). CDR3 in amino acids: CASSIRQGRQPQHF. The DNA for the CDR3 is TGTGCCAGTAGTATACGTCAGGGGCGGCAGCCCCAGCATTTT.

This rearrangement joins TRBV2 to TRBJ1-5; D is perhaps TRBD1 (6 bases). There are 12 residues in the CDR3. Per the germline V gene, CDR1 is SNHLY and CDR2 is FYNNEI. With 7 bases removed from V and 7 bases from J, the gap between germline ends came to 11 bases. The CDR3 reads CASNRAEQPQHF. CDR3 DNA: TGTGCCAGCAACAGGGCAGAACAGCCCCAGCATTTT.

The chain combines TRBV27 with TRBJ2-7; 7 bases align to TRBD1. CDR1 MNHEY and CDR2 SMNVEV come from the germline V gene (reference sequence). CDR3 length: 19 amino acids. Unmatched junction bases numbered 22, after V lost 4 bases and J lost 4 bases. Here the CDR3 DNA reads TGTGCCAGCAGTTCCCACCTAGCTACCTTCGACAGGGCCGGTTACGAGCAGTACTTC. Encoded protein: CASSSHLATFDRAGYEQYF.

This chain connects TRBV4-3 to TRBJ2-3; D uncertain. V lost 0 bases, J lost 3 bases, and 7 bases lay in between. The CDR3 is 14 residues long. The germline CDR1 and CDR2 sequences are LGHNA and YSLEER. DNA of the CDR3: TGCGCCAGCAGCCAAGATGGAGCAACAGATACGCAGTATTTT. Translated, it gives CASSQDGATDTQYF.

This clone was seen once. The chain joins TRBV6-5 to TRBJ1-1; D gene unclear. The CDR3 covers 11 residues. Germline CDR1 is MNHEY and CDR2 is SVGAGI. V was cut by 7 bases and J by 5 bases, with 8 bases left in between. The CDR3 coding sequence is TGTGCCAGCAACCCGGTAACTGAAGCTTTCTTT. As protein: CASNPVTEAFF.

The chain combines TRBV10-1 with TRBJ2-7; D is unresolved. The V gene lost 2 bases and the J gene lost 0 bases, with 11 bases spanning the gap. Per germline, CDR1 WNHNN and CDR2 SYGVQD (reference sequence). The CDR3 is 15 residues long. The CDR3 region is CASSEGLAPSYEQYF. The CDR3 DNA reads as TGCGCCAGCAGTGAGGGTCTGGCTCCCTCCTACGAGCAGTACTTC.

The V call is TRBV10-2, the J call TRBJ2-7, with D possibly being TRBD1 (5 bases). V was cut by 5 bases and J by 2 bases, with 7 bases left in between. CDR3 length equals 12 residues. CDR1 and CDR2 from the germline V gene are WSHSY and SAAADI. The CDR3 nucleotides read TGCGCCAGCAGTACAGGAACCTACGAGCAGTACTTC. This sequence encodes CASSTGTYEQYF.

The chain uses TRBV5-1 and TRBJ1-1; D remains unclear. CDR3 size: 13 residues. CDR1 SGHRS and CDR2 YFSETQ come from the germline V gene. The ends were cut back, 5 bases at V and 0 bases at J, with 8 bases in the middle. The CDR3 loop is CASRRLMNTEAFF. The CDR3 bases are TGCGCCAGCAGACGACTGATGAACACTGAAGCTTTCTTT.

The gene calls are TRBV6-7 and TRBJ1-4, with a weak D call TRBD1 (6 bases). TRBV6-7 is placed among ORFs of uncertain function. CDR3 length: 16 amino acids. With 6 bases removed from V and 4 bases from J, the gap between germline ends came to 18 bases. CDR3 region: CASSLILGGDNEKLFF. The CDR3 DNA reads TGTGCCAGCAGCCTTATCCTAGGGGGGGATAATGAAAAACTGTTTTTT.

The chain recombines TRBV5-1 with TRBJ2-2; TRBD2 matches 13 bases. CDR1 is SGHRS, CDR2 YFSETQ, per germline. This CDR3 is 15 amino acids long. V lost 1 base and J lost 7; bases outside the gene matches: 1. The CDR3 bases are TGCGCCAGCAGCTTGAGGACTAGCGGGAGCGGGGAGCTGTTTTTT. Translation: CASSLRTSGSGELFF.

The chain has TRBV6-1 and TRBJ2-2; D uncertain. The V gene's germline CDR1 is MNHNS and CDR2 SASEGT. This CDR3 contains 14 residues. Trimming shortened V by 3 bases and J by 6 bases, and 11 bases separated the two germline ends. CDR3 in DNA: TGTGCCAGCAGTGATTGGAGCCTCCCCGGGGAGCTGTTTTTT. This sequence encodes CASSDWSLPGELFF.

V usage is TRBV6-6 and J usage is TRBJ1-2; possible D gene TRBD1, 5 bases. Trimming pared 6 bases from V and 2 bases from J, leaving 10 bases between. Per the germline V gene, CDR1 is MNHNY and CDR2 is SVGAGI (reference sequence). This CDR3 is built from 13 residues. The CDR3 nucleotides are TGTGCCAGCAGGGAGGGGTACAACTATGGCTACACCTTC. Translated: CASREGYNYGYTF.